The present entry profiles one T cell receptor beta chain with its context. This receptor's antigen is unknown. No qualities accompany the bases; no much larger clone lies one base away. Full-length TCR variable regions were amplified by 5' RACE PCR with constant-region reverse primers, and semi-nested PCR with Nested Universal Primer A was subsequently performed. Using the ReliaPrep RNA Cell Miniprep System, total RNA was extracted, and the SMARTer RACE 5'/3' Kit was then used to reverse transcribe the RNA into 5'RACE-ready cDNA. Multiplex adaptors were used to barcode full-length TCR alpha and beta libraries, and the barcoded libraries were sequenced on an Illumina MiSeq. Per the original workflow: For each of nine subset-tissue groups, sequencing data from the five patients were pooled, and the groups were then compared using unsupervised clustering of TCR gene usage. The Morisita-Horn index, with shared sequences weighted by their contribution to each repertoire, was used to calculate repertoire similarity. TCRdb trimmed public reads at Q25 via fastp, called clones via MiXCR and kept in-frame beta chains. All rows with the same CDR3 protein become a single entry with the most common DNA and genes. It is TCRdb's table, rather than the study itself, that gives the V and J calls and clone size. The sample includes 45,000 to 60,000 distinct CDR3 sequences, with 24% observed a single time. The leading ten clones occupy roughly 3.1% of the sample.

Naive CD4+ T cells were purified with the Miltenyi Naive CD4+ T Cell Isolation kit, with Tregs depleted using CD25 microbeads. Tregs, naive and memory CD4+ T cells from tumor, blood and ipsilateral draining lymph nodes of a handful of breast cancer patients underwent full-length TCR alpha and beta sequencing. Tumor tissue and lymph nodes obtained from ipsilateral axillary dissection were perfused with PBS, minced and then digested with collagenase I and hyaluronidase. A purity exceeding 90% was confirmed by FACS for the sorted cell populations. The CDR3 covers 13 residues, taking in both the cysteine and the phenylalanine. The read is trimmed to its CDR3 DNA, 39 bases read in frame from base 1. Cut back by 3 bases and 4 bases, the V and J ends lie 10 bases apart. The germline V gene (reference sequence) yields DFQATT for CDR1 and SNEGSKA for CDR2. This record comes from a study (dated by TCRdb to the mid-2010s). For the wider study: Whether tumor-infiltrating Tregs in breast cancer are recruited from blood Tregs or converted in situ from other CD4+ T cell subsets was tested. The investigation overall reported the following: Tumor memory CD4+ T cell TCR gene usage clustered with blood and lymph node memory CD4+ cells and lymph node naive CD4+ cells. The greatest overlap of tumor-infiltrating Treg TCR alpha and beta sequences was observed with tumor naive CD4+ T cells, followed by blood naive CD4+ T cells. The validation in the larger cohort was limited to a single TCR beta V-J rearrangement instead of whole repertoires.

Material: tumor-infiltrating naive CD4+ T cells sorted from the breast tumor. This specimen's cell subset or site label, per the study, means: naive CD4+ T cells, CD4+CD45RA+CD25-. The sequence joins TRBV20-1 to TRBJ2-1; the D gene remains uncertain. This clonotype was obtained from a female donor with breast cancer. The DNA sequence follows: TGCAGTGCTAGGCGTGACTCATACAATGAGCAGTTCTTC. Its protein is CSARRDSYNEQFF.